The 30 T cell receptor beta chains given below trace back to one sample, sequenced in a study of cytomegalovirus exposure and HLA in healthy donors (dated by TCRdb to between 2016 and 2019). Libraries were constructed by the immunoSEQ multiplex PCR assay. The multiplex PCR relied on a mix of 60 forward primers for TCR Vbeta segments and 13 reverse primers for TCR Jbeta segments. The table was pulled from immuneACCESS by TCRdb, which kept in-frame rearrangements only. Such tables lose some clones; where checked, under half of the loss comes from unresolved V genes, and the rest has no known cause. The sample has some 90,000 clones on record, around 84% of them singletons. 3% to 3.5% of the sample is in the top ten clones. Sequences were obtained from PBMCs. These receptors all stem from a woman aged 35 to 49 in good health and CMV-seronegative.

The rearrangement uses TRBV5-1 and TRBJ2-3; 7 bases fit TRBD1. The CDR3 extends over 15 amino acids. With 0 bases clipped from V and 6 bases from J, the junction kept 7 bases outside the gene matches. The germline gives CDR1 SGHRS, CDR2 YFSETQ. DNA of the CDR3: TGCGCCAGCAGCTTGGCGACAGGGTTGGTGGATACGCAGTATTTT. Translation: CASSLATGLVDTQYF.

CDR3 sequence reads: CASSFGASSYNEQFF. As DNA, the CDR3 is TGTGCCAGCAGCTTTGGGGCTAGCTCCTACAATGAGCAGTTCTTC. The chain carries TRBV7-3 and TRBJ2-1; tentative D call: TRBD1 (5 bases). The V and J ends lost 3 bases and 0 bases respectively, with 9 bases between them. The CDR3 runs 15 residues. The germline V gene has CDR1 SGHTA and CDR2 FQGTGA.

This clone has only a few counts. V usage is TRBV4-2 and J usage is TRBJ2-7, with 14 bases lining up with TRBD2. CDR1 and CDR2 (germline): LGHNA, YNFKEQ. Trimming removed 4 bases from V and 6 bases from J; junction bases left unmatched: 5. The CDR3 spans 15 residues. In nucleotides, the CDR3 is TGTGCCAGCAGCCCCGGGACTAGCGGGAGCAGCGAGCAGTACTTC. It encodes CASSPGTSGSSEQYF.

This chain uses TRBV15 with TRBJ2-1, with D hard to call. The CDR3 has 15 residues. Germline V gene lookup returns CDR1 LNHNV and CDR2 YYDKDF (reference sequence). Trimming stripped 3 bases from V and 0 bases from J, with 9 bases between. The CDR3 is CATSRLRSSYNEQFF. DNA of the CDR3: TGTGCCACCAGCAGGTTGAGGAGCTCCTACAATGAGCAGTTCTTC.

The V gene is TRBV5-1, the J gene TRBJ2-1, with 7 bases lining up with TRBD2. The CDR3 spans 14 residues. Germline lookup yields CDR1 SGHRS and CDR2 YFSETQ. V dropped 5 bases and J dropped 7; count of bases not matched to a gene: 9. The CDR3 is CASRGAGNWNEQFF. Here the CDR3 DNA reads TGCGCCAGCAGGGGAGCGGGAAATTGGAATGAGCAGTTCTTC.

The rearrangement uses TRBV15 and TRBJ2-3, with a possible D match to TRBD1 (6 bases). CDR1 is LNHNV and CDR2 is YYDKDF in the germline V gene (reference sequence). V was shortened by 0 bases and J by 11 bases, with 18 bases between the two germline ends. The CDR3 is 15 amino acids. CDR3 loop: CATSREHRVGNGQYF. The CDR3 coding sequence is TGTGCCACCAGCAGAGAACACAGGGTGGGGAATGGGCAGTATTTT.

To note about this clone: This CDR3 is missing its conserved last phenylalanine or tryptophan, likely due to a read error. The DNA is omitted, as the CDR3 cannot be located on it reliably, and the CDR3 follows TCRdb's listing. The V call is TRBV2, the J call TRBJ1-2. Per the germline V gene, CDR1 is SNHLY and CDR2 is FYNNEI. The CDR3 is 14 amino acids in total, end residues counted. The CDR3 is CASSEDYLGGSEKI.

The chain couples TRBV11-2 to TRBJ1-1, with 7 bases identical to TRBD1. Germline values: CDR1 SGHAT, CDR2 FQNNGV. This CDR3 has 16 amino acids. Trimming at V came to 1 base and at J to 0 bases, leaving 5 bases not matched to a gene. DNA for the CDR3: TGTGCCAGCAGCTTAGGACAGGGTTTGATGAACACTGAAGCTTTCTTT. Its translation is CASSLGQGLMNTEAFF.

The chain couples TRBV7-2 to TRBJ1-1; unclear D gene. This CDR3 spans 15 amino acids. Trimming shortened V by 1 base and J by 3 bases, and 12 bases separated the two germline ends. Germline V CDR1 and CDR2: SGHTA, FQGNSA. The CDR3 is CASSLDSAGDTEAFF. In DNA, the CDR3 is TGTGCCAGCAGCTTAGACTCGGCCGGGGACACTGAAGCTTTCTTT.

The chain uses TRBV28 and TRBJ1-3, with D possibly TRBD1 on 6 matching bases. Germline-derived CDR1 and CDR2 are MDHEN and SYDVKM. Trimming stripped 4 bases from V and 0 bases from J, with 10 bases between. This CDR3 spans 15 amino acids. The CDR3 coding sequence is TGTGCCAGCAGTTCGCCGGGACACTCTGGAAACACCATATATTTT. Translation gives CASSSPGHSGNTIYF.

Comments on this clone: Other DNA sequences from this sample encode an identical CDR3 as well. The genes are TRBV9 and TRBJ2-5; D gene unclear. V was shortened by 3 bases and J by 2 bases, with 2 bases between the two germline ends. Per the germline V gene, CDR1 is SGDLS and CDR2 is YYNGEE. The CDR3 contains 11 residues. The CDR3 loop is CASSAQETQYF. The CDR3 DNA sequence: TGTGCCAGCAGCGCACAAGAGACCCAGTACTTC.

This chain connects TRBV4-3 to TRBJ2-7; tentative D call: TRBD2 (5 bases). The germline gives CDR1 LGHNA, CDR2 YSLEER. V was cut by 0 bases and J by 3 bases, with 12 bases left in between. The CDR3 is 15 residues long. The CDR3 here is CASSQDQRRLYEQYF. DNA for the CDR3: TGCGCCAGCAGCCAAGACCAGCGGAGGCTCTACGAGCAGTACTTC.

The chain has TRBV27 and TRBJ2-5; TRBD1 matches 10 bases. The J call is in doubt because the DNA end fits TRBJ2-7 better. The germline gives CDR1 MNHEY, CDR2 SMNVEV (reference sequence). The CDR3 loop spans 15 amino acids. DNA for the CDR3: TGTGCCAGCAGTCCACCGGACAGGGGGTCCTACGAGCAGTACTTC. Its protein product is CASSPPDRGSYEQYF.

This clone has a single count. This chain joins TRBV18 and TRBJ1-3; D may be TRBD1 (5 bases). The CDR3 is 17 residues long. Trimming took off 3 bases at V and 9 bases at J, with 24 bases between the two ends. The germline V gene encodes CDR1 KGHSH and CDR2 LQKENI. The CDR3 is CASSPGTGDRTYFTIYF. For the CDR3, the DNA is TGTGCCAGCTCACCGGGAACGGGGGATCGGACCTATTTCACCATATATTTT.

The chain links TRBV2 to TRBJ2-2, with TRBD1 matching over 9 bases. The CDR3 contains 15 residues. The germline gives CDR1 SNHLY, CDR2 FYNNEI. The V segment lost 6 bases and the J segment 6 bases; nucleotides outside the gene matches: 8. CDR3: CASRLDRGIAGELFF. The CDR3, as DNA: TGTGCCAGCAGACTCGACAGGGGGATAGCCGGGGAGCTGTTTTTT.

This sequence joins TRBV28 and TRBJ2-4; 7 nucleotides line up with TRBD2. The CDR3 is 16 amino acids. Trimming removed 3 bases from V and 5 bases from J; junction bases left unmatched: 10. CDR1 is MDHEN and CDR2 is SYDVKM in the germline V gene. CDR3 in amino acids: CASSFGGSGPQNIQYF. For the CDR3, the DNA is TGTGCCAGCAGTTTCGGGGGGTCCGGGCCCCAAAACATTCAGTACTTC.

In DNA form, the CDR3 reads TGTGCCAGCAGCATTCGACTAGCGGGGACCTACGAGCAGTACTTC. It is translated as CASSIRLAGTYEQYF. V and J are TRBV4-2 and TRBJ2-5; 11 nucleotides line up with TRBD2. Near its end, the DNA agrees better with TRBJ2-7, so the J call may be wrong. Germline V lookup: CDR1 LGHNA, CDR2 YNFKEQ. This CDR3 is 15 amino acids long.

The CDR3 protein is CASSYGQEADTQYF. The CDR3 DNA reads TGTGCCAGCAGTTACGGGCAGGAGGCAGATACGCAGTATTTT. V is TRBV6-5 and J is TRBJ2-3; maybe TRBD2 (5 bases). The V gene lost 2 bases and the J gene lost 4 bases, with 10 bases spanning the gap. Per germline, CDR1 MNHEY and CDR2 SVGAGI. The CDR3 spans 14 residues.

The chain carries TRBV19 and TRBJ2-3; 11 nucleotides match TRBD2. J lost 1 base, V lost 0 bases, and 3 bases had no gene match. The CDR3 runs to 17 residues. CDR1 LNHDA and CDR2 SQIVND come from the germline V gene (reference sequence). The CDR3 sequence is CASSIDQGLAGTDTQYF. In DNA form, the CDR3 reads TGTGCCAGTAGTATAGATCAGGGACTAGCGGGCACAGATACGCAGTATTTT.

Comment on this clone: The junction shows a germline mismatch at one end, possibly a read error. The same CDR3 arises from other DNA sequences in this sample as well. The rearrangement joins TRBV11-2 to TRBJ1-1; TRBD1 might be the D (5 bases). Germline V gene sequence: CDR1 SGHAT, CDR2 FQNNGV. CDR3 size: 13 residues. This CDR3 is CASSLALTVRAFF. The CDR3 DNA reads TGCGCCAGCAGCTTGGCCCTGACAGTAAGAGCTTTCTTT. Based on the CDR3 plus reference TRBV11-2 and TRBJ1-1, the full variable domain is EAGVAQSPRYKIIEKRQSVAFWCNPISGHATLYWYQQILGQGPKLLIQFQNNGVVDDSQLPKDRFSAERLKGVDSTLKIQPAKLEDSAVYLCASSLALTVRAFFGQGTRLTVV.

The chain carries TRBV2 and TRBJ2-7; TRBD1 matches 9 bases. The CDR3 sequence is 15 residues long. The V segment lost 6 bases and the J segment 4 bases; nucleotides outside the gene matches: 10. The germline V gene encodes CDR1 SNHLY and CDR2 FYNNEI. This CDR3 reads CASRDAGTGRYEQYF. The CDR3 DNA sequence: TGTGCCAGCAGGGACGCCGGGACAGGGAGATACGAGCAGTACTTC.

The CDR3 region has the DNA TGTGCCAGCAGAAAGGCACAGGGGTCCCCCTACGAGCAGTACTTC. It codes for CASRKAQGSPYEQYF. The chain uses TRBV28 and TRBJ2-7, with TRBD1 matching over 7 bases. From germline, CDR1 is MDHEN and CDR2 SYDVKM. The junction had 10 bases not matched to a gene; V was cut back by 6 bases and J by 2 bases. The CDR3 covers 15 residues.

This clone has a single count. The chain employs TRBV27 and TRBJ1-2; no reliable D call. With 1 base removed from V and 7 bases from J, the gap between germline ends came to 22 bases. This CDR3 is 17 amino acids long. CDR1 is MNHEY, CDR2 SMNVEV, per germline (reference sequence). This CDR3 reads CASSLLSRERSAGGYTF. The CDR3 DNA sequence: TGTGCCAGCAGTTTATTAAGCCGGGAAAGGAGCGCGGGTGGCTACACCTTC.

The J gene is TRBJ1-3, the V gene TRBV6-1; no firm D call. Deletions cut 3 bases from V and 4 bases from J, with 13 bases between. The germline CDR1 and CDR2 sequences are MNHNS and SASEGT. This CDR3 is 15 amino acids long. DNA of the CDR3: TGTGCCAGCAGTGAGCGGGGAAGCCGAGGAAACACCATATATTTT. Encoded protein: CASSERGSRGNTIYF.

The chain carries TRBV7-8 and TRBJ1-3; possible D gene TRBD1, 5 bases. Germline CDR1 and CDR2: SGHVS and FQNEAQ. V gave up 2 bases and J gave up 2 bases, with 7 bases separating them. CDR3 length: 14 amino acids. CDR3 in amino acids: CASSLSRAGNTIYF. In DNA, the CDR3 is TGTGCCAGCAGCTTAAGCAGGGCTGGAAACACCATATATTTT.

This clone was observed a handful of times. The V gene is TRBV6-6, the J gene TRBJ1-1, with TRBD1 identical over 9 bases. There are 12 residues in the CDR3. The trim removed 7 bases at V and 10 bases at J, leaving 7 bases unmatched. The germline CDR1 and CDR2 sequences are MNHNY and SVGAGI (reference sequence). CDR3 nucleotide sequence: TGTGCCAGCACCAAGGACAGGGGACGAGCTTTCTTT. Translating gives CASTKDRGRAFF.

This clone was observed a few times. CDR3 region: CASLAYSTDTQYF. In DNA form, the CDR3 reads TGTGCCAGCCTGGCATATAGCACAGATACGCAGTATTTT. This chain uses TRBV6-1 with TRBJ2-3; D is undetermined. The V gene lost 8 bases and the J gene lost 0 bases, with 9 bases spanning the gap. The germline CDR1 and CDR2 sequences are MNHNS and SASEGT. The CDR3 extends over 13 amino acids.

Only a few counts were recorded for this clone. The V gene is TRBV5-4, the J gene TRBJ2-7; 11 bases are a match to TRBD1. Trimming removed 4 bases from V and 4 bases from J; junction bases left unmatched: 4. CDR1 SGHNT and CDR2 YYREEE come from the germline V gene (reference sequence). This CDR3 contains 14 residues. The CDR3 loop is CASSPGTGGYEQYF. The CDR3 DNA follows: TGTGCCAGCAGCCCTGGGACAGGGGGGTACGAGCAGTACTTC.

The V and J genes are TRBV30 and TRBJ1-2; D gene unclear. Trimming removed 1 base at V and 5 bases at J, with 5 bases between. The CDR3 consists of 11 residues. Germline V gives CDR1 GTSNPN, CDR2 SVGIG (reference sequence). In DNA form, the CDR3 reads TGTGCCTGGAGTGGAGTTTATGGCTACACCTTC. Encoded protein: CAWSGVYGYTF.

This rearrangement joins TRBV7-9 to TRBJ1-3; D is perhaps TRBD1 (5 bases). The CDR3 loop spans 15 amino acids. The germline V and J ends were trimmed by 2 bases and 2 bases, with 10 bases remaining between them. The germline CDR1 and CDR2 sequences are SEHNR and FQNEAQ (reference sequence). The CDR3 is CASSLWVGAGNTIYF. The CDR3 nucleotides read TGTGCCAGCAGCTTATGGGTAGGGGCTGGAAACACCATATATTTT.